The clone carrying this T cell receptor beta chain appeared a few times. What it binds is unknown. The data originate from a study of T cells after yellow fever vaccination. Overall study: Each low-cell-number fraction was prepared by means of SMART-Seq v4 Ultra Low Input.

General observations from the study: Only a minor proportion of clonotypes was detected across both CD4 and CD8 compartments.

It was through 5'RACE template switching that TCR cDNA was made, with a universal primer site and UMIs added. TCRdb redid the calling of the 5' RACE reads with MiXCR, one entry per CDR3 protein. Of roughly 170,000 distinct CDR3 sequences listed, roughly a tenth are singletons. The CDR3 has 13 residues. The germline V gene has CDR1 SGHNT and CDR2 YYREEE (reference sequence). With 7 bases clipped from V and 4 bases from J, the junction kept 7 bases outside the gene matches. This sequence was found in a man younger than 35 who received the YFV17D yellow fever vaccine. Sequenced material: CD8+ T cells sorted from PBMCs, taken 45 days after the yellow fever booster vaccination. The genes are TRBV5-4 and TRBJ1-2, with TRBD1 matching 7 bases. CDR3 sequence: CASGLQGIYGYTF. CDR3 nucleotides: TGTGCCAGCGGACTACAGGGGATCTATGGCTACACCTTC. Looking up the rest from reference TRBV5-4 and TRBJ1-2 gives the full variable domain: ETGVTQSPTHLIKTRGQQVTLRCSSQSGHNTVSWYQQALGQGPQFIFQYYREEENGRGNFPPRFSGLQFPNYSSELNVNALELDDSALYLCASGLQGIYGYTFGSGTRLTVV.